This is a list of T cell receptor beta chains from one sample in a study of T cells in Graves' hyperthyroidism and ophthalmopathy. TCRdb processed the multiplex PCR reads anew with MiXCR; each CDR3 protein has one entry. The sample has hundreds of thousands of distinct CDR3 sequences; 15% are singletons. The sequenced sample was blood. All receptors derive from a woman aged 25 to 45 with Graves' hyperthyroidism. Both conserved end residues are part of each CDR3. The D gene is left open where the match is weak. Size values are once, few and many counts, or a class for expanded clones, and some rows have none.

TRBV11-1	few	TRBD2	TRBJ2-5	CASSYSWGLNQETQYF	TGTGCCAGCAGTTACTCGTGGGGACTAAACCAAGAGACCCAGTACTTC
TRBV15	.	.	TRBJ1-1	CATSPRGVPLSTEAFF	TGTGCCACCAGCCCTCGGGGGGTGCCCCTAAGCACTGAAGCTTTCTTT
TRBV25-1	few	TRBD1	TRBJ1-4	CASSELMDRVREKLFF	TGTGCCAGCAGTGAACTAATGGACAGGGTCCGGGAAAAACTGTTTTTT
TRBV20-1	many	.	TRBJ1-1	CSARVRDGLNTEAFF	TGCAGTGCTAGAGTTAGGGACGGCCTGAACACTGAAGCTTTCTTT
TRBV5-1	many	.	TRBJ2-1	CASRKDGQNSNEQFF	TGCGCCAGCAGGAAGGACGGGCAGAATTCCAATGAGCAGTTCTTC
TRBV2	many	TRBD1	TRBJ1-5	CASSATGTGDFGNQPQHF	TGTGCCAGCAGTGCGACCGGGACAGGGGATTTTGGCAATCAGCCCCAGCATTTT
TRBV15	many	.	TRBJ2-7	CATRKERTYEQYF	TGTGCCACGAGGAAGGAGCGGACCTACGAGCAGTACTTC
TRBV14	many	.	TRBJ2-1	CASSQENYPLYNEQFF	TGTGCCAGCAGCCAAGAGAACTACCCCCTTTACAATGAGCAGTTCTTC
TRBV3-1	many	TRBD1	TRBJ1-1	CASNLGQAKNNEAFF	TGTGCCAGCAACCTCGGACAGGCCAAAAACAATGAAGCTTTCTTT
TRBV19	once	TRBD2	TRBJ2-5	CASKQSGGETQYF	TGTGCCAGTAAGCAGTCGGGAGGAGAGACCCAGTACTTC
TRBV5-1	many	TRBD2	TRBJ2-7	CASSLLTSGYEQYF	TGCGCCAGCAGCTTGCTAACTAGCGGGTACGAGCAGTACTTC
TRBV20-1	many	.	TRBJ2-7	CSARDWGDSSYEQYF	TGCAGTGCTAGAGATTGGGGGGATAGCTCCTACGAGCAGTACTTC
TRBV29-1	.	.	TRBJ2-3	CSVVGPDTQYF	TGCAGCGTTGTAGGTCCAGATACGCAGTATTTT
TRBV12-3/TRBV12-4	many	.	TRBJ2-7	CASSLGRGDEQYF	TGTGCCAGCAGTTTAGGGCGGGGAGACGAGCAGTACTTC
TRBV28	.	TRBD1	TRBJ2-7	CASSSTGTGVSYEQYF	TGTGCCAGCAGTTCGACCGGGACAGGGGTCTCCTACGAGCAGTACTTC
TRBV12-3/TRBV12-4	many	TRBD1	TRBJ2-1	CASSFDRGNEQFF	TGTGCCAGCAGTTTTGACAGGGGCAATGAGCAGTTCTTC
TRBV27	many	TRBD2	TRBJ2-3	CASSSQREGHVGTQYF	TGTGCCAGCAGTTCTCAGCGGGAGGGCCATGTGGGTACGCAGTATTTT
TRBV28	many	.	TRBJ2-1	CASRSTGLYNEQFF	TGTGCCAGCAGATCCACAGGGCTCTACAATGAGCAGTTCTTC
TRBV2	few	.	TRBJ1-6	CASTTIGTGLSPLHF	TGTGCCAGCACAACAATTGGGACCGGTTTGTCACCCCTCCACTTT
TRBV6-1	.	TRBD2	TRBJ2-5	CASSYGGRGAETQYF	TGTGCCAGCAGTTACGGCGGGAGGGGTGCGGAGACCCAGTACTTC
TRBV24-1	few	.	TRBJ2-2	CATSDPIDGLNTGELFF	TGTGCCACCAGTGACCCGATTGACGGCTTGAACACCGGGGAGCTGTTTTTT
TRBV20-1	few	TRBD2	TRBJ2-7	CSADSSGRIYEQYF	TGCAGTGCTGATTCTAGCGGGAGGATCTACGAGCAGTACTTC
TRBV7-3	.	TRBD2	TRBJ2-1	CASSPSAGLAGGGEQFF	TGTGCCAGCAGCCCCTCAGCGGGACTAGCGGGAGGGGGGGAGCAGTTCTTC